The rows below give T cell receptor beta chains drawn from one sample of a study of blood T cells in healthy people across ages. TCRdb re-called the 5' RACE reads with MiXCR, one entry per CDR3 protein. The sample consists of over 600,000 distinct CDR3 sequences, around 21% of them appearing once. Material for sequencing was blood. These receptor sequences come from a man between 65 and 79 years old in good health. The CDR3 runs from the conserved cysteine through the conserved F or W. Each record gives: clone size, D gene, V gene, J gene, CDR3 DNA, CDR3 protein. A D gene is named only where the DNA matches it firmly. Expanded clones get a size class; other rows say once, few or many, or leave the size out.

>few|TRBD1|TRBV7-2|TRBJ2-7
TGTGCCAGCAGCCACGGACAGGGTGGCTACGAGCAGTACTTC
CASSHGQGGYEQYF
>-|TRBD2|TRBV30|TRBJ2-1
TGTGCCTGGGTAGCGGGGGGGGTAAAGGAGCAGTTCTTC
CAWVAGGVKEQFF
>few|TRBD1|TRBV19|TRBJ2-5
TGTGCCAGTAGTGAACAGGACAGGACGTTCTTC
CASSEQDRTFF
>many|TRBD2|TRBV3-1|TRBJ2-5
TGTGCCAGCAGCCAATTAAGCGGGAGCAGAGAGACCCAGTACTTC
CASSQLSGSRETQYF
>-|-|TRBV5-1|TRBJ2-2
TGCGCCAGCAGCTTGAGCCCCTGGGAAGGGCAAAGGGAGCTGTTTTTT
CASSLSPWEGQRELFF
>few|-|TRBV20-1|TRBJ2-7
TGCAGTGCTAGGTCGGCGAGTCGGATCTCCTACGAGCAGTACTTC
CSARSASRISYEQYF
>few|TRBD1|TRBV20-1|TRBJ1-4
TGCAGTGCTGAGACCCCGGGACAGACTAATGAAAAACTGTTTTTT
CSAETPGQTNEKLFF
>few|TRBD1|TRBV7-2|TRBJ1-2
TGTGCCAGCAGCTTAGGGCAGGGGGCTTACTATGGCTACACCTTC
CASSLGQGAYYGYTF
>-|-|TRBV29-1|TRBJ2-5
TGCAGCGTTGAAGATACTAGTATTGAGACCCAGTACTTC
CSVEDTSIETQYF
>few|TRBD2|TRBV19|TRBJ2-5
TGTGTCAGTAGCCTTAGCGGGCAATACCAAGAGACCCAGTACTTC
CVSSLSGQYQETQYF
>-|-|TRBV2|TRBJ1-1
TGTGCCAGCAGTGGGGTGGGGCGGAACACTGAAGCTTTCTTT
CASSGVGRNTEAFF
>-|-|TRBV27|TRBJ2-5
TGTGCCAGCAGTGATAGCGAGAAACCGTGGGAGACCCAGTACTTC
CASSDSEKPWETQYF
>few|-|TRBV6-2/TRBV6-3|TRBJ2-3
TGTGCCAGCAGTTTTTGGGCATCTTCAGATACGCAGTATTTT
CASSFWASSDTQYF
>many|TRBD2|TRBV6-2/TRBV6-3|TRBJ2-1
TGTGCCAGCAGTTTTAGCATTAGCGGGAGGGACAATGAGCAGTTCTTC
CASSFSISGRDNEQFF
>-|TRBD2|TRBV10-3|TRBJ2-3
TGTGCCATCAGTGGTGGGACTAGCGGGGGGCCGGCAGATACGCAGTATTTT
CAISGGTSGGPADTQYF
>once|-|TRBV7-8|TRBJ2-1
TGTGCCAGCAGCTCGCTTCGGGAGAGGACAAGGGAGCAGTTCTTC
CASSSLRERTREQFF
>-|-|TRBV6-5|TRBJ1-5
TGTGCCAGCAGTTACTCGGAAGGGGACACCAGCAATCAGCCCCAGCATTTT
CASSYSEGDTSNQPQHF
>once|TRBD2|TRBV7-9|TRBJ2-7
TGTGCCAGCAGCAAGGGACTAGCGGCCTCCTACGAGCAGTACTTC
CASSKGLAASYEQYF
>few|TRBD2|TRBV20-1|TRBJ2-6
TGCAGTGCTAGAGATACTAGCGGGATAGCTGGGGCCAACGTCCTGACTTTC
CSARDTSGIAGANVLTF
>many|-|TRBV10-3|TRBJ2-1
TGTGCCATCAGCCCCGGGCCCATGGGCAATGAGCAGTTCTTC
CAISPGPMGNEQFF
>-|-|TRBV28|TRBJ1-3
TGTGCCAGCAGTTTACAGGCATATGGAAACACCATATATTTT
CASSLQAYGNTIYF
>few|TRBD1|TRBV20-1|TRBJ1-2
TGCAGTGCTCGGGACAGGGGATCTATCGGTGGCTACACCTTC
CSARDRGSIGGYTF
>-|-|TRBV6-2/TRBV6-3|TRBJ1-1
TGTGCCAGCAGGACCGGGGCTGCCGAGGCTTTCTTT
CASRTGAAEAFF
>few|TRBD2|TRBV11-2|TRBJ2-1
TGTGCCGGCAGCTTAGACGGACTAGCGAATTACAATGAGCAGTTCTTC
CAGSLDGLANYNEQFF
>few|-|TRBV7-6|TRBJ2-1
TGTGCCAGCAGCTTGGACTCGGACAGTCCCTACAATGAGCAGTTCTTC
CASSLDSDSPYNEQFF
>few|-|TRBV27|TRBJ2-1
TGTGCCAGCAGTTTATCGACTGCCTGGGGGCACCGCTCCTACAATGAGCAGTTCTTC
CASSLSTAWGHRSYNEQFF
>-|TRBD2|TRBV20-1|TRBJ2-1
TGCAGTGCTAGAGTCTTTTTGGGACTAGGTGCCTACAATGAGCAGTTCTTC
CSARVFLGLGAYNEQFF
>-|-|TRBV5-1|TRBJ2-3
TGCGCCAGCAGCTTGGCGGCAGGGGCTAGCACAGATACGCAGTATTTT
CASSLAAGASTDTQYF
>-|TRBD1|TRBV5-1|TRBJ2-5
TGCGCCAGCAGCGATGGACAGGGGGTTTTCCAAGAGACCCAGTACTTC
CASSDGQGVFQETQYF
>-|-|TRBV4-1|TRBJ2-4
TGCGCCAGCAGCCAGGGGGTAGCGGCCAAAGCCAAAAACATTCAGTACTTC
CASSQGVAAKAKNIQYF
>many|-|TRBV6-5|TRBJ1-4
TGTGCCAGCAGTTACTCGATCGCAGGGGCTAATGAAAAACTGTTTTTT
CASSYSIAGANEKLFF
>few|TRBD1|TRBV5-6|TRBJ1-2
TGTGCCAGCAGCCAACCCCGCAGGGGGAATGGCTACACCTTC
CASSQPRRGNGYTF
>few|TRBD2|TRBV5-6|TRBJ2-1
TGTGCCAGCAGCCAGGGACAGGGACTAGCGGAGGCCAGGCAGTCCTTC
CASSQGQGLAEARQSF
>few|TRBD1|TRBV23-1|TRBJ1-5
TGCGCCAGCCGCCAGGGACAGGGAGGCGGTCAGCCCCAGCATTTT
CASRQGQGGGQPQHF
>-|-|TRBV6-2/TRBV6-3|TRBJ2-7
TGTGCCAGCAGTACCGGGATCTCCTACGAGCAGTACTTC
CASSTGISYEQYF
>many|-|TRBV3-1|TRBJ2-7
TGTGCCAGCAGCCAGGACTGGGGAAAGTACGAGCAGTACTTC
CASSQDWGKYEQYF
>few|-|TRBV20-1|TRBJ1-2
TGCAGTGCTAGGAACAGGCAGAACTATGGCTACACCTTC
CSARNRQNYGYTF
>-|-|TRBV5-1|TRBJ2-1
TGCGCCAGCTGCTCCGGGACCTCCTACAATGAGCAGTTCTTC
CASCSGTSYNEQFF
>-|-|TRBV6-1|TRBJ2-4
TGTGCCAGCAGTGAACAGCTTCAAAACATTCAGTACTTC
CASSEQLQNIQYF
>many|-|TRBV7-8|TRBJ2-1
TGTGCCAGCAGCTTACGCCAAAGCTCCTACAATGAGCAGTTCTTC
CASSLRQSSYNEQFF
>few|TRBD1|TRBV12-3/TRBV12-4|TRBJ1-1
TGTGCCAGCAGTTGGGGAAGGGACAGGCCCAGGGGCACTGAAGCTTTCTTT
CASSWGRDRPRGTEAFF
>-|-|TRBV25-1|TRBJ2-1
TGTGCCAGCGGGGACCCTCCTAGCTCCTACAATGAGCAGTTCTTC
CASGDPPSSYNEQFF
>-|-|TRBV3-1|TRBJ1-5
TGTGCCAGCAGCCAAGAGTCGACTCAGCCCCAGCATTTT
CASSQESTQPQHF
>-|TRBD1|TRBV20-1|TRBJ1-6
TGCATTGCTAGAGATGCCCAAGGACAGGGGAATTCACCCCTCCACTTT
CIARDAQGQGNSPLHF